A selection of T cell receptor beta chains follows, all from one sample in a study of early stage breast cancer tumors. Clones were read by immunoSEQ multiplex PCR, and TCRdb kept only the in-frame ones, dropping some. The sample yields approximately 70,000 clones, more than 70% seen once. The sample consisted of blood. These receptors came from a person aged 35 to 50 with breast cancer. Both conserved end residues are part of each CDR3. The D gene is left open where the match is weak. Part of the rows lack a size; the others show once, few, many or a class for expanded clones.

clone_size	j_call	d_call	v_call	cdr3_nt	cdr3_aa
NA	TRBJ1-1	TRBD1	TRBV28	TGTGCCAGCAGTTGGACAGGGGGCACTGAAGCTTTCTTT	CASSWTGGTEAFF
NA	TRBJ2-2	NA	TRBV28	TGTGCCAGCAGTTTGGGTCGTGGGGCCTACACCGGGGAGCTGTTTTTT	CASSLGRGAYTGELFF
NA	TRBJ2-7	NA	TRBV9	TGTGCCAGCAGCCCCCAGGGGTCAATCTACGAGCAGTACTTC	CASSPQGSIYEQYF
NA	TRBJ2-2	NA	TRBV7-3	TGTGCCAGCAGCTACGCCCCGAACACCGGGGAGCTGTTTTTT	CASSYAPNTGELFF
NA	TRBJ2-2	NA	TRBV9	TGTGCCAGCAGCGTCGCGGGACACCAGAACACCGGGGAGCTGTTTTTT	CASSVAGHQNTGELFF
once	TRBJ2-3	TRBD2	TRBV6-5	TGTGCCAGCAGTTACTTTAGCGGGAGGTGGGCAGATACGCAGTATTTT	CASSYFSGRWADTQYF
NA	TRBJ2-7	NA	TRBV27	TGTGCCAGCAGTTCGTGGAACTCCTACGAGCAGTACTTC	CASSSWNSYEQYF
NA	TRBJ2-1	TRBD1	TRBV18	TGTGCCAGCTCACAATACGGACAGGGGAAGTTCTTC	CASSQYGQGKFF
NA	TRBJ2-1	TRBD1	TRBV5-1	TGCGCCAGCAGATCATCCGGGACAGCATACAATGAGCAGTTCTTC	CASRSSGTAYNEQFF
once	TRBJ2-7	NA	TRBV7-9	TGTGCCAGCAGCTTCAGGTCTCCCTACGAGCAGTACTTC	CASSFRSPYEQYF
once	TRBJ2-1	NA	TRBV5-4	TGTGCCAGCAGCGTTAGATCCTCCTACAATGAGCAGTTCTTC	CASSVRSSYNEQFF
NA	TRBJ2-3	NA	TRBV7-6	TGTGCCAGCAGCTTAACTTTTGGAGATACGCAGTATTTT	CASSLTFGDTQYF
NA	TRBJ2-7	TRBD1	TRBV7-9	TGTGCCAGCAGCCTTGGACAGGGGGACTACGAGCAGTACTTC	CASSLGQGDYEQYF
few	TRBJ2-1	NA	TRBV7-2	TGTGCCAGCAGCCGACTTGACTACAATGAGCAGTTCTTC	CASSRLDYNEQFF
few	TRBJ2-7	NA	TRBV7-9	TGTGCCAGCGGGGAGAGCTCCTACGAGCAGTACTTC	CASGESSYEQYF
NA	TRBJ1-2	TRBD1	TRBV5-5	TGTGCCAGCAGCTTGGGCGGGACAGCCTATGGCTACACCTTC	CASSLGGTAYGYTF
NA	TRBJ1-5	NA	TRBV19	TGTGCCAGTAGGACCGGGACACTGTTAAATCAGCCCCAGCATTTT	CASRTGTLLNQPQHF
NA	TRBJ2-2	NA	TRBV5-1	TGCGCCAGCAGCCGCCAGGGGGAGCTGTTTTTT	CASSRQGELFF
NA	TRBJ2-1	NA	TRBV12-5	TGTGCTAGTGGTTTGGTACTTGGGTTGGGCTACAATGAGCAGTTCTTC	CASGLVLGLGYNEQFF
NA	TRBJ2-1	TRBD2	TRBV25-1	TGTGCCAGCAGTGAACGTTTGACTAGCGGGAGTGTCAATGAGCAGTTCTTC	CASSERLTSGSVNEQFF
NA	TRBJ2-7	TRBD1	TRBV28	TGTGCCAGCAGTTTAAATAACAGGGGAGACGAGCAGTACTTC	CASSLNNRGDEQYF
few	TRBJ1-1	TRBD1	TRBV7-8	TGTGCCAGCAGGGACAGGGGAAAAGAGGGCACTGAAGCTTTCTTT	CASRDRGKEGTEAFF
NA	TRBJ1-2	NA	TRBV2	TGTGCCAGGCTCCGGACGGGCTCAAGACTAAGCTACACCTTC	CARLRTGSRLSYTF
NA	TRBJ1-4	NA	TRBV28	TGTGCCAGCAGACAACAGGGTTTGGAAAAACTGTTTTTT	CASRQQGLEKLFF
NA	TRBJ2-3	TRBD2	TRBV11-2	TGTGCCAGCAGCTTCACTAGCGGGAGCACAGATACGCAGTATTTT	CASSFTSGSTDTQYF
NA	TRBJ2-1	TRBD2	TRBV2	TGTGCCAGCATCCTACTTGCGGGGGGGGACAATGAGCAGTTCTTC	CASILLAGGDNEQFF
NA	TRBJ1-4	TRBD1	TRBV6-1	TGTGCCAGCAGTGAATTCGGACAGGGGGATCGCGGCAATGAAAAACTGTTTTTT	CASSEFGQGDRGNEKLFF
NA	TRBJ2-2	TRBD2	TRBV27	TGTGCCAGCACGCCGGGGGGGTCGTCCGGGGAGCTGTTTTTT	CASTPGGSSGELFF
NA	TRBJ2-3	NA	TRBV28	TGTGCCAGCAGTTTGGGTGGTACGCAGTATTTT	CASSLGGTQYF
NA	TRBJ2-7	NA	TRBV11-3	TGTGCCAGCAGCCCCGCCGGCAGCTACGAGCAGTACTTC	CASSPAGSYEQYF
once	TRBJ2-1	NA	TRBV7-9	TGTGCCAGCAGCTTAACTGCCCCCAATGAGCAGTTCTTC	CASSLTAPNEQFF
NA	TRBJ1-1	NA	TRBV9	TGTGCCAGCAGCGCATTAGGGTGGGGGGTAAACACTGAAGCTTTCTTT	CASSALGWGVNTEAFF
NA	TRBJ2-7	NA	TRBV18	TGTGCCAGCTCACTGGACACCCTCGAGCAGTACTTC	CASSLDTLEQYF
once	TRBJ2-3	NA	TRBV28	TGTGCCAGCAGCACAGATACGCAGTATTTT	CASSTDTQYF
NA	TRBJ2-1	TRBD2	TRBV10-3	TGTGCCATCAGTGAGTCTGGACTAGCCGGGGGCAATGAGCAGTTCTTC	CAISESGLAGGNEQFF
NA	TRBJ2-1	TRBD2	TRBV11-2	TGTGCCAGCAGCTCATTATCCGGGACTAGCGGTGCTGGGGAGCAGTTCTTC	CASSSLSGTSGAGEQFF
NA	TRBJ1-2	NA	TRBV6-1	TGTGCCAGCAGTGAAGGCAGGACCTATGGCTACACCTTC	CASSEGRTYGYTF
NA	TRBJ2-1	TRBD2	TRBV27	TGTGCCAGCAGTACCACCGGGACTAGCGGGATAGATCAGTCCTACAATGAGCAGTTCTTC	CASSTTGTSGIDQSYNEQFF
NA	TRBJ1-2	TRBD1	TRBV6-5	TGTGCCAGCAGTTACGTCCGGACAGGGGGAGGCTATGGCTACACCTTC	CASSYVRTGGGYGYTF
NA	TRBJ2-4	NA	TRBV5-6	TGTGCCAGCAGCTCTCAGGGGCATGTTGAGTACTTC	CASSSQGHVEYF
NA	TRBJ1-4	TRBD1	TRBV5-1	TGCGCCAGCAGCGAGACAGGGCGCGGAGAAAAACTGTTTTTT	CASSETGRGEKLFF
NA	TRBJ2-2	TRBD2	TRBV6-5	TGTGCCAGCAGACACCGGGAGGAAGACACCGGGGAGCTGTTTTTT	CASRHREEDTGELFF
NA	TRBJ1-6	TRBD1	TRBV7-2	TGTGCCAGCAGCTTTCGACCGGGGACAGGGGGTTCACCCCTCCACTTT	CASSFRPGTGGSPLHF
NA	TRBJ1-5	NA	TRBV2	TGTGCCAGCGAGGATGGGTCGGGGCCCCAGCATTTT	CASEDGSGPQHF
NA	TRBJ2-3	TRBD2	TRBV7-9	TGTGCCAGCAGCCAACCCTCGTTTAGCGGGGCAGATACGCAGTATTTT	CASSQPSFSGADTQYF
few	TRBJ1-5	NA	TRBV9	TGTGCCAGCAGCCGGGGTCCTGATCAGCCCCAGCATTTT	CASSRGPDQPQHF
once	TRBJ1-2	NA	TRBV28	TGTGCCAGCAGTTTATCGGGGGCTCAGGGCTACACCTTC	CASSLSGAQGYTF
once	TRBJ1-3	NA	TRBV28	TGTGCCAGCAGGGGGTATGAGGTCTCTGGAAACACCATATATTTT	CASRGYEVSGNTIYF
NA	TRBJ2-1	NA	TRBV11-2	TGTGCCAGCAGCTTAACCCAATACTCCTACAATGAGCAGTTCTTC	CASSLTQYSYNEQFF
NA	TRBJ1-1	TRBD1	TRBV7-9	TGTGCCAGCAGCCCTGGGCCGACAGGGAGGACTGAAGCTTTCTTT	CASSPGPTGRTEAFF
few	TRBJ1-1	TRBD1	TRBV13	TGTGCCAGCAGCTTGGGACAGGGGAACACTGAAGCTTTCTTT	CASSLGQGNTEAFF
once	TRBJ2-7	NA	TRBV20-1	TGCAGTGCTGGGACGACCTACGAGCAGTACTTC	CSAGTTYEQYF
NA	TRBJ2-3	NA	TRBV4-1	TGCGCCAGCAGCCAAGATGGGCAAGAAATTAGCACAGATACGCAGTATTTT	CASSQDGQEISTDTQYF